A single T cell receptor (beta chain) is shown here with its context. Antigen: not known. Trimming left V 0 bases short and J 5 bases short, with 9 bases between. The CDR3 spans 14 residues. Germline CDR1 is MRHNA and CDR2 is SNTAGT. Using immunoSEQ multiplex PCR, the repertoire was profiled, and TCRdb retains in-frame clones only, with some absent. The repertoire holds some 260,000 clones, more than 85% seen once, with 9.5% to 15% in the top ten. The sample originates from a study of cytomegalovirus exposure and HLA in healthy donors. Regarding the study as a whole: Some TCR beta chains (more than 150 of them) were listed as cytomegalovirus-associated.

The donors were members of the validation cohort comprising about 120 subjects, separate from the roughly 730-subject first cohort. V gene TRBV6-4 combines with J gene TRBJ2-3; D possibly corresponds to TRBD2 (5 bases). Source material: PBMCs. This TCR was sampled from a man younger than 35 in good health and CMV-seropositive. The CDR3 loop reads CASSDSPGRDTQYF. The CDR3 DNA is TGTGCCAGCAGTGACTCGCCGGGGAGAGATACGCAGTATTTT.